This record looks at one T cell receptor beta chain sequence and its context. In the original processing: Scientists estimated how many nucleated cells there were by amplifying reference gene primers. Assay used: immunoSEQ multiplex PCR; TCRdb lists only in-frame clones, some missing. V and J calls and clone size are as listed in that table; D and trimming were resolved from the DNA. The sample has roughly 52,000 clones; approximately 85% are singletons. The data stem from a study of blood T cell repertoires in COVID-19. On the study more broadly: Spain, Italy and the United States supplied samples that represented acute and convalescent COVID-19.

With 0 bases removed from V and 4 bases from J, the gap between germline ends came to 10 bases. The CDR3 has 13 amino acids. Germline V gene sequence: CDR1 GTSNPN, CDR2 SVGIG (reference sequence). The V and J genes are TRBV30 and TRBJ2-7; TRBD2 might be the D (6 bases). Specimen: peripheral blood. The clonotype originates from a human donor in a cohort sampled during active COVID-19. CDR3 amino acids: CAWSVSGRYEQYF. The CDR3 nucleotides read TGTGCCTGGAGTGTTTCAGGGAGGTACGAGCAGTACTTC.